This T cell receptor (beta chain) emerged from a study of shared clonotypes between healthy human individuals. Study observations and caveats: Naive subsets usually exceeded memory subsets in estimated richness.

Every subset had its genomic DNA shared out evenly among several immunoSEQ plates. The assay was immunoSEQ multiplex PCR, and TCRdb's table has in-frame clones only and misses some. The table records approximately 350,000 clones, 90% to 98% of them present only once. Of note for this clone: Antigen: not known.

V trimming: 2 bases; J trimming: 2 bases; junction bases outside the gene matches: 15. CDR1 and CDR2 (germline): GTSNPN, SVGIG (reference sequence). CDR3 length equals 19 residues. Sequencing used memory CD8+ T cells sorted from blood. Subset indicated: CD45RO+ cells pooled with CCR7-negative TemRA cells. The chain is built from TRBV30 and TRBJ2-5; 12 nucleotides line up with TRBD2. The TCR sequence derives from a man younger than 45 in good health. The CDR3 sequence: CAWSPTRGLAGRTQETQYF. DNA of the CDR3: TGTGCCTGGAGTCCAACAAGAGGACTAGCGGGACGCACACAAGAGACCCAGTACTTC.